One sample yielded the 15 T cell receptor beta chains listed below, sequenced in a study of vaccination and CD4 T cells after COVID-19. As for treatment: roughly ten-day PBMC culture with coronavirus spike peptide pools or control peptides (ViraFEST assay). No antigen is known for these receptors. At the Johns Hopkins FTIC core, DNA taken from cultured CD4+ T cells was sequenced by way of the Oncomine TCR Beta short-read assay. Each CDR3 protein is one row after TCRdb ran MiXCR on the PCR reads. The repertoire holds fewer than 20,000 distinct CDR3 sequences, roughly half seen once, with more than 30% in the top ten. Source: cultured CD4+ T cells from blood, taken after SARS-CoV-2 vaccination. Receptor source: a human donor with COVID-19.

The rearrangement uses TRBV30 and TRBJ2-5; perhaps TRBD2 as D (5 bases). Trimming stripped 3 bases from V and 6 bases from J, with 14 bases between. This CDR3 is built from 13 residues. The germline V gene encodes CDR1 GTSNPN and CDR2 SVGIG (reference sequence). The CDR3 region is CAWSDGAAKTQYF. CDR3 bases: TGTGCCTGGAGCGATGGAGCGGCAAAGACCCAGTACTTC.

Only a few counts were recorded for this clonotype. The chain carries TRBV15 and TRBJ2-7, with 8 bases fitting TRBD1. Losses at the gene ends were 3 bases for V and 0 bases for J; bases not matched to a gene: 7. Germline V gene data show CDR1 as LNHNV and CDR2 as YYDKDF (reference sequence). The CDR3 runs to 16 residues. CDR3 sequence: CATSRARDRSSYEQYF. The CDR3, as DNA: TGTGCCACCAGCAGGGCGAGGGACAGGAGCTCCTACGAGCAGTACTTC.

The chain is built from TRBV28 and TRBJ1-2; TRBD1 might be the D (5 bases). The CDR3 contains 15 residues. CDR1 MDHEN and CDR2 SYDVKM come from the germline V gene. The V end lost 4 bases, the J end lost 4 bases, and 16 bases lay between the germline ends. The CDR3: CASSSAGQVLYGYTF. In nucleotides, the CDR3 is TGTGCCAGCAGTTCCGCGGGGCAGGTTCTCTATGGCTACACCTTC.

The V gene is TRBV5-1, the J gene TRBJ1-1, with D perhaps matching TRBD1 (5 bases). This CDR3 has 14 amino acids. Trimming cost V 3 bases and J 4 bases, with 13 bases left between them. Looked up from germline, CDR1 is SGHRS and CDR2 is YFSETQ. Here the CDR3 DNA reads TGCGCCAGCAGCTCGACCGGGACGGGCACTGAAGCTTTCTTT. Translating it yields CASSSTGTGTEAFF.

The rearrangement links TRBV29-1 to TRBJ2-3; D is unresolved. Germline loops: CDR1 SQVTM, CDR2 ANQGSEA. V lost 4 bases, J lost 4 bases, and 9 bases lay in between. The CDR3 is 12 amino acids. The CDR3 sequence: CSVVASADTQYF. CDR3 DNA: TGCAGCGTTGTCGCGTCCGCAGATACGCAGTATTTT.

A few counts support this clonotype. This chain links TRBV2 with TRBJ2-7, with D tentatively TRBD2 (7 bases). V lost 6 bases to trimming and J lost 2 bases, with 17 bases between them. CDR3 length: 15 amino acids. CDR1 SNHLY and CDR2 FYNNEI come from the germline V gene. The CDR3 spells CASSKPGGQTYEQYF. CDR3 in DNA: TGTGCCAGCAGCAAGCCGGGGGGACAAACCTACGAGCAGTACTTC.

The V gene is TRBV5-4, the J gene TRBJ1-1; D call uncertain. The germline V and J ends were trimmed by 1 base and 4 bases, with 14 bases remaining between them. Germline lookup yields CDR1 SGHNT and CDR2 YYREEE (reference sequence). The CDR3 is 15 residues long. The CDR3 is CASSLKSPRGTEAFF. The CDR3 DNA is TGTGCCAGCAGCTTGAAGAGTCCCCGAGGCACTGAAGCTTTCTTT.

The CDR3 sequence: CASSYRYREGNTEAFF. The CDR3 nucleotides read TGTGCCAGCAGTTACCGATACAGGGAGGGGAACACTGAAGCTTTCTTT. V and J are TRBV6-5 and TRBJ1-1; D possibly corresponds to TRBD1 (6 bases). The length of the CDR3 is 16 residues. Trimming removed 2 bases from V and 1 base from J, with 14 bases in between. CDR1 is MNHEY and CDR2 is SVGAGI in the germline V gene.

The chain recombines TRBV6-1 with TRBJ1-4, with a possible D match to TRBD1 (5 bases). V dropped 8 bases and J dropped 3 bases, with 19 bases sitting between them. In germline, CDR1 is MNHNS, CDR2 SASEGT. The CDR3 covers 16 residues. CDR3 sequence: CASRKQGLVSNEKLFF. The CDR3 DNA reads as TGTGCCAGCCGAAAGCAGGGCTTGGTCTCTAATGAAAAACTGTTTTTT.

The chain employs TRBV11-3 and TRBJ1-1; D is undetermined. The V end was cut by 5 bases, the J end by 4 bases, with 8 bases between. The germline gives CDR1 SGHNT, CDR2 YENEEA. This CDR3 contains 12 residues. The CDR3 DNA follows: TGTGCCAGCAGCCTGGCGGGCACTGAAGCTTTCTTT. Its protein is CASSLAGTEAFF.

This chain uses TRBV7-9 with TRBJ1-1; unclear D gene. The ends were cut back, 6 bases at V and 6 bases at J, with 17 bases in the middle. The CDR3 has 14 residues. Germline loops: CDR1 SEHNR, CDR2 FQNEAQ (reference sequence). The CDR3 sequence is CASSPSQVVPEAFF. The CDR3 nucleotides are TGTGCCAGCAGTCCAAGCCAGGTGGTACCTGAAGCTTTCTTT.

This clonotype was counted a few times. CDR3 sequence reads: CASSPWGQGWPYGYTF. The CDR3 DNA reads as TGTGCCAGCAGCCCTTGGGGACAGGGATGGCCCTATGGCTACACCTTC. V gene TRBV21-1 combines with J gene TRBJ1-2; whether TRBD1, the table's D call, matches the DNA was not checked. TRBV21-1 is termed a pseudogene. This CDR3 is 16 amino acids long.

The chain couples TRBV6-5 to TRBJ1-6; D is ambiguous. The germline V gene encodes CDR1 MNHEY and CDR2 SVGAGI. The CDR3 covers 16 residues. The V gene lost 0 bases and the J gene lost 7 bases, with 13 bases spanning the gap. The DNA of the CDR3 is TGTGCCAGCAGTTACTCGAGTGTACCCCACAATTCACCCCTCCACTTT. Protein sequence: CASSYSSVPHNSPLHF.

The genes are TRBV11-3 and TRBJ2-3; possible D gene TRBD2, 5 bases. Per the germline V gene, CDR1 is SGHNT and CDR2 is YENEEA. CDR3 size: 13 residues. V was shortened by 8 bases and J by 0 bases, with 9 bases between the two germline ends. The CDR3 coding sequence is TGTGCCAGCGCTCCGGGAAGCACAGATACGCAGTATTTT. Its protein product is CASAPGSTDTQYF.

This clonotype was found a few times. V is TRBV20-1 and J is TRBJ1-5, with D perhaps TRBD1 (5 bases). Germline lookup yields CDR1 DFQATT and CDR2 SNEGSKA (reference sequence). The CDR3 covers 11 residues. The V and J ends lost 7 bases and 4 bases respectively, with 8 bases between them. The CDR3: CSVGGNQPQHF. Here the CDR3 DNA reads TGCAGTGTGGGGGGGAATCAGCCCCAGCATTTT.